The entry that follows covers one T cell receptor beta chain sequence. Germline CDR1 and CDR2: LGHNA and YSLEER. Trimming left V 0 bases short and J 4 bases short, with 11 bases between. The CDR3 is 15 residues long. TCRdb analysed the PCR reads with MiXCR anew, one entry per CDR3 protein. The sample lists around 320,000 distinct CDR3 sequences; 24% were seen once. The sample originates from a study of molecular identifiers for immune sequencing clone quantification. Study details: Replicates involved a five-way split of RNA from around 20,000 or 99,000 naive CD8 cells, with sequencing of four.

This sequence originates from a human donor in good health. Some libraries in this study had Jurkat cell RNA spiked in. The genes are TRBV4-3 and TRBJ2-3; D might be TRBD2 (5 bases). Material: naive CD8+ T cells from blood, with Jurkat cell RNA spiked in. The sample's subset: FACS-sorted CD8+CD4-CCR7+CD45RA+ naive T cells. CDR3 DNA sequence: TGCGCCAGCAGCCAAGATTTTCGTAGCGCAGATACGCAGTATTTT. Its protein is CASSQDFRSADTQYF.